The T cell receptor (beta chain) under discussion was sequenced for a study of response to subunit inactivated influenza vaccine. MiXCR was run by TCRdb on the RT-PCR reads, yielding one entry per CDR3 protein. The sample consists of 800,000 to 1,000,000 distinct CDR3 sequences, around 20% of them appearing once. This clonotype turned up a few times. Its target is not known. The length of the CDR3 is 12 residues. With 4 bases removed from V and 7 bases from J, the gap between germline ends came to 10 bases. Study-level points and caveats: Every seasonal influenza vaccination brings in few new T cells, the authors suggested.

The TCR was taken from a man aged 50-59 years who received an inactivated influenza vaccine. The gene calls are TRBV12-3 or TRBV12-4 and TRBJ1-2; D is unclear. This sample comprised PBMCs from blood, obtained around 5 days after vaccination. The CDR3 loop is CASSSGTVGYTF. DNA of the CDR3: TGTGCCAGCAGTTCCGGAACAGTTGGCTACACCTTC.